This TCR beta chain is from a study of T cell responses to AZD1222 COVID-19 vaccine (dated by TCRdb to the early 2020s). In terms of the full investigation: Because spike-specific TCR depth and breadth did not differ between the two schedules, AZD1222 recipients who got a second dose at roughly 4 weeks were pooled with those who got a second dose at roughly 12 weeks. Trial participants were enrolled by age into 18-55, 56-69 and 70-plus year subgroups, with roughly 150, 30 and 60 TCR-sequenced participants respectively. TCR sequencing covered 233 trial participants: roughly 200 given two doses of AZD1222 and 26 given two doses of MenACWY control vaccine.

This specimen's time point label, interpreted: baseline before first vaccination. The vaccinee samples were drawn from two UK trials, COV001 and COV002, one of which was a single-blind randomized controlled phase 2/3 trial testing AZD1222 (ChAdOx1 nCoV-19) in healthy adults. For TCRbeta chain sequencing, PBMC samples from trial participants were taken at day 0 and at day 28 after the second dose. Trimming takes 7 bases from V and 2 bases from J, and the germline ends sit 15 bases apart. Including the terminal cysteine and phenylalanine, the CDR3 comprises 14 residues. Only the CDR3 DNA stays, 42 bases, in frame from base 1. The germline V gene provides CDR1 MNHEY and CDR2 SVGAGI. What the work shows at the level of the full study, not this receptor alone: Because no day 14 peak-response samples were available, repertoires were characterized only after the peak T cell response. Conclusions about previously exposed vaccinees are limited because only five to seven AZD1222 recipients were SARS-CoV-2 seropositive at baseline. Epitopes outside the regions mutated in the B.1.351 and B.1.1.7 variants were reportedly recognized by nearly half of the unique spike-specific TCRs. The 56-69-year group was small, and its depth increase did not reach significance, likely because of low power. Participants were mostly white British and included more females than males, and it was suggested by the authors that clonal diversity may have been underestimated. After two AZD1222 doses, both the breadth and the depth of spike-specific TCRs were significantly higher than at day 0 and than in MenACWY recipients. The vaccine-associated CD4 TCRs covered the entire spike protein, and the dominant responses fell in regions 160-218 and 743-854.

In regard to this clone: Its antigen is not yet known. The sample holds no much larger clone one base away, and base qualities are not on file.

The CDR3 regions of human TCRbeta chains were subjected to immunosequencing. Regarding the original processing steps: TCRs in the repertoires were compared against a reference library of SARS-CoV-2-specific TCRs that had been generated with the MIRA antigen-specificity platform. Breadth was defined as the fraction of unique TCRs that were SARS-CoV-2-associated. Depth was defined as the fraction of total T cells that were SARS-CoV-2-associated. Using the MIRA data, each spike-specific TCR was mapped to the spike region that the TCR reacts to and placed in a CD4 or CD8 class. Log10-transformed breadth and depth values were compared by one-way ANOVA with Sidak's multiple comparisons tests. TCRdb limited this immuneACCESS table to in-frame rearrangements with V and J called. A share of clones is missing; checked studies link under half to unresolved V genes, and the rest is unexplained. V and J calls and clone size follow that table, whereas D and trimming were derived from the DNA. The sample has around 100,000 clones on record, nearly 95% of them singletons. The ten most abundant clones make up more than 1.5% of the sample.

Rearrangement joined TRBV6-5 to TRBJ2-7, and TRBD1 may be the D gene, going by 5 matching bases. This sequence was found in an adult in good health. The material was peripheral blood, obtained on day 0 of AZD1222 vaccination. CDR3 region: CASISDRSPYEQYF. The bases read TGTGCCAGCATTAGTGACAGATCCCCCTACGAGCAGTACTTC.